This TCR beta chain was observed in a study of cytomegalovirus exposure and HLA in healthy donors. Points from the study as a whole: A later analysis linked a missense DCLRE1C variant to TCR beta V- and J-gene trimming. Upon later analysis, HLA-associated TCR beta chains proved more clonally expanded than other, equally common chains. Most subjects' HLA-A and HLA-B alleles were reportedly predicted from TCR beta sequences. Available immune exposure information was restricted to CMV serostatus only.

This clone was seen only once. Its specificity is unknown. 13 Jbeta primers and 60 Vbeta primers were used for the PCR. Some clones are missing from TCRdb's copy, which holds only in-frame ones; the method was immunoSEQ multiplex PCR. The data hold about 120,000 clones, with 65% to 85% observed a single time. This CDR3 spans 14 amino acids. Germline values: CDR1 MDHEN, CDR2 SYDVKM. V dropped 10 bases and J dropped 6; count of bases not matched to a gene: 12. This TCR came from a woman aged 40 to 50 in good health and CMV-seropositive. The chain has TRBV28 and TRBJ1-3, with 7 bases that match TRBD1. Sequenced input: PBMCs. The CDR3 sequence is CATIPDREENTIYF. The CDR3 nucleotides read TGTGCCACCATACCCGACAGGGAGGAAAACACCATATATTTT.